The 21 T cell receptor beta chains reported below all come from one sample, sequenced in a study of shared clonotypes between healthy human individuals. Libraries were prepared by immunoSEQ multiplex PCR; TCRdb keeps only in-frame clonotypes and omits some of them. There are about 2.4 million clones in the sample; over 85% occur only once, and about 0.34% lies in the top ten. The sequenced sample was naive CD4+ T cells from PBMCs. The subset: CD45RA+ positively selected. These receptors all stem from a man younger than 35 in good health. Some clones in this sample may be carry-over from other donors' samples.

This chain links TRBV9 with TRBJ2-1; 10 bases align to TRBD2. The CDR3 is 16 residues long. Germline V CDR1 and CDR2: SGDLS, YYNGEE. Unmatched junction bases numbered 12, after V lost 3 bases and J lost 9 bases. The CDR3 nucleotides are TGTGCCAGCAGCGCGCAGACTAGCGGGCATAGGGGTGAGCAGTTCTTC. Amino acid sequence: CASSAQTSGHRGEQFF.

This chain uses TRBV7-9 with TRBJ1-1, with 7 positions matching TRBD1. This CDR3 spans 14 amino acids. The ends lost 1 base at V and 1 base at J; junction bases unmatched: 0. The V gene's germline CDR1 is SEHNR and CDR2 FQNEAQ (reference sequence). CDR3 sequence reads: CASSLEGANTEAFF. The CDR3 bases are TGTGCCAGCAGCTTAGAGGGGGCGAACACTGAAGCTTTCTTT.

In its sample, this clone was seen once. CDR3 loop: CASSPRQGGLNTEAFF. CDR3 bases: TGCGCCAGCAGCCCGAGACAGGGGGGATTGAACACTGAAGCTTTCTTT. The chain uses TRBV5-1 and TRBJ1-1, with TRBD1 matching over 9 bases. The CDR3 extends over 16 amino acids. Germline V CDR1 and CDR2: SGHRS, YFSETQ. V lost 4 bases and J lost 0; bases outside the gene matches: 7.

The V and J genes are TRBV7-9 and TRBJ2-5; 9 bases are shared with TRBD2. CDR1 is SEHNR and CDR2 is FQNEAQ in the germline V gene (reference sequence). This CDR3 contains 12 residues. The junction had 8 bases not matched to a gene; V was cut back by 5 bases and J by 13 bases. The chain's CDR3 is CASSPLAGVVYF. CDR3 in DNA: TGTGCCAGCAGCCCGTTAGCGGGAGTGGTGTACTTC.

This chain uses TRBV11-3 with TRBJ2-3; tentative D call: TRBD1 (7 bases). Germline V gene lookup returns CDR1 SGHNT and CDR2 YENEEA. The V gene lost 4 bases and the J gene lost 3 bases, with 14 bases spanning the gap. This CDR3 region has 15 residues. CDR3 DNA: TGTGCCAGCAGCTCAGGGGGGCTAGCAACAGATACGCAGTATTTT. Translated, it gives CASSSGGLATDTQYF.

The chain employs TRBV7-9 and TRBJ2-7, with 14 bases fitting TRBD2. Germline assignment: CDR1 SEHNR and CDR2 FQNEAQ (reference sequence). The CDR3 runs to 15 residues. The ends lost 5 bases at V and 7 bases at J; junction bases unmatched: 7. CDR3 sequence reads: CASSLGLAGGGEQYF. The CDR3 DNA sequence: TGTGCCAGCAGCCTTGGACTAGCGGGAGGAGGAGAGCAGTACTTC.

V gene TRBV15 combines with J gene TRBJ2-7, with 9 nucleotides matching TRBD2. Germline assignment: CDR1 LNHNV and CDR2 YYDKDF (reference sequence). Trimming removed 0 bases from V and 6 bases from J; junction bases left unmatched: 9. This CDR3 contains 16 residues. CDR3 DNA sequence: TGTGCCACCAGCAGAGATCGGGCTAGCGGGAAGGGCGAGCAGTACTTC. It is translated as CATSRDRASGKGEQYF.

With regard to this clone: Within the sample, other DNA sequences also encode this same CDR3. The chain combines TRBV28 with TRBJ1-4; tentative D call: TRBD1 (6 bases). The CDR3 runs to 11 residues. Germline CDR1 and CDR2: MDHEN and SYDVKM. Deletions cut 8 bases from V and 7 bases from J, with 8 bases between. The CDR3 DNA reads TGTGCCAGCGGGGGGCGTGAAAAACTGTTTTTT. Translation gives CASGGREKLFF.

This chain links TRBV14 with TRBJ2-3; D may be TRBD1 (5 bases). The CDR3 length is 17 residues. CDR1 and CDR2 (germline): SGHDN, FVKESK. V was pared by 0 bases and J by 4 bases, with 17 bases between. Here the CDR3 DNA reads TGTGCCAGCAGCCAAGATTTGGGCAGGGTTGTCGCAGATACGCAGTATTTT. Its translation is CASSQDLGRVVADTQYF.

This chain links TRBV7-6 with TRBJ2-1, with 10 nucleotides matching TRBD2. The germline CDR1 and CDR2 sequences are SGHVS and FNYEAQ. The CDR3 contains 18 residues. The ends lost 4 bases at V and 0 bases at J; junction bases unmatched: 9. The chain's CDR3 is CASSSPPGLAASYNEQFF. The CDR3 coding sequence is TGTGCCAGCAGCTCCCCTCCAGGACTAGCGGCCTCCTACAATGAGCAGTTCTTC.

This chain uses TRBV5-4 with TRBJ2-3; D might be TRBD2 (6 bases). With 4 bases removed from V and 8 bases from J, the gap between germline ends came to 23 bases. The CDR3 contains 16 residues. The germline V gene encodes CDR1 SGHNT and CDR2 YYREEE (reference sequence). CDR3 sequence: CASSLGGLFQPLTQYF. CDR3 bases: TGTGCCAGCAGCCTGGGGGGACTTTTTCAACCTCTTACGCAGTATTTT.

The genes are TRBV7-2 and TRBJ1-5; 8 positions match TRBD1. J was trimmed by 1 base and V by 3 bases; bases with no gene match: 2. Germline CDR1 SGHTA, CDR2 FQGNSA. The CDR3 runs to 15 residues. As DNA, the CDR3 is TGTGCCAGCAGCTTTAGACAGGGGAGCAATCAGCCCCAGCATTTT. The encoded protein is CASSFRQGSNQPQHF.

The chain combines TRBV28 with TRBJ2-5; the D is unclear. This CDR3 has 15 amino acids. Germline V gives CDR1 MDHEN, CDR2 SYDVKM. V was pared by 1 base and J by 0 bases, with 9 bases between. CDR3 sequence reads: CASSLFGPYQETQYF. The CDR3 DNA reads TGTGCCAGCAGTTTATTCGGTCCCTACCAAGAGACCCAGTACTTC. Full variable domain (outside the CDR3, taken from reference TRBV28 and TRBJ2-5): DVKVTQSSRYLVKRTGEKVFLECVQDMDHENMFWYRQDPGLGLRLIYFSYDVKMKEKGDIPEGYSVSREKKERFSLILESASTNQTSMYLCASSLFGPYQETQYFGPGTRLLVL.

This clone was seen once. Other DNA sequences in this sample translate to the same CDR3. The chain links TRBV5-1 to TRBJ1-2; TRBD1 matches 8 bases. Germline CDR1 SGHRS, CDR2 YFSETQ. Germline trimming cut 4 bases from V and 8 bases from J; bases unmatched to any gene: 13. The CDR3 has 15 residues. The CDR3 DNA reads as TGCGCCAGCAGCCCCTGGACAGGGAGGGAAGAAGGCTACACCTTC. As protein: CASSPWTGREEGYTF.

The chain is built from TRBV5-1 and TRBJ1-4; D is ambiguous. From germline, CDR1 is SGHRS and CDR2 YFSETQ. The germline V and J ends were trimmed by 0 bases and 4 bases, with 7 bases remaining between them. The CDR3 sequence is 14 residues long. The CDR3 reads CASSLGTSNEKLFF. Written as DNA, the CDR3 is TGCGCCAGCAGCTTGGGGACCAGTAATGAAAAACTGTTTTTT.

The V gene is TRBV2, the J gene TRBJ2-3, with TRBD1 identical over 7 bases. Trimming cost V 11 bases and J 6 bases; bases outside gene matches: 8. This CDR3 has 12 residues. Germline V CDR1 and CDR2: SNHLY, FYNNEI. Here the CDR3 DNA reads TGTGCCTGCAACAGGGGTTCGGATACGCAGTATTTT. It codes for CACNRGSDTQYF.

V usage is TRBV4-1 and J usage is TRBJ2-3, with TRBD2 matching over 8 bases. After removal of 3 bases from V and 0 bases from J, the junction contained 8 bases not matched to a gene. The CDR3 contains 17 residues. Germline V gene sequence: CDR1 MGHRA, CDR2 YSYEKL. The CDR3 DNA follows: TGCGCCAGCAGCCACGGGGGGGACGTGGCTAGCACAGATACGCAGTATTTT. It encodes CASSHGGDVASTDTQYF.

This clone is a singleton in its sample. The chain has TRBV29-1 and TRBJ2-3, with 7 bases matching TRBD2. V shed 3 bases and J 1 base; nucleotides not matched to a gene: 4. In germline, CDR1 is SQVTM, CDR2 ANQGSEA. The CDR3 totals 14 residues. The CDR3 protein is CSVEGGEGTDTQYF. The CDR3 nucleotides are TGCAGCGTTGAGGGAGGGGAGGGCACAGATACGCAGTATTTT.

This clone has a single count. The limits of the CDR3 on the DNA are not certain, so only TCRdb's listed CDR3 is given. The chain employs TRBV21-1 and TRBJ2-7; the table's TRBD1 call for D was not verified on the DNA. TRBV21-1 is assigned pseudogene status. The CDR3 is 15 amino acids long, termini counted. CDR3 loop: CASSKFGQGAHEQYF.

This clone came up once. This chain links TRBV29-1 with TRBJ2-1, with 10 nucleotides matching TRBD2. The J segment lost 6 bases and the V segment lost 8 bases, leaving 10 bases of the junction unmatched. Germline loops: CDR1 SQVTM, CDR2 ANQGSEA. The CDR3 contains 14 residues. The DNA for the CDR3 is TGCAGCCTTCTAACTAGCGGGACCTTCAATGAGCAGTTCTTC. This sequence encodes CSLLTSGTFNEQFF.

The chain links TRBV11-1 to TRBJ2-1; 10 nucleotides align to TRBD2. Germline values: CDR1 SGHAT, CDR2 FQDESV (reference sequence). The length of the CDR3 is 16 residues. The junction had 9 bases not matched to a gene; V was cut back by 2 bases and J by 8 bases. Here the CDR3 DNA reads TGTGCCAGCAGCTTACTTCGAGCGGGAGGGCCGTATGAGCAGTTCTTC. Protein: CASSLLRAGGPYEQFF.